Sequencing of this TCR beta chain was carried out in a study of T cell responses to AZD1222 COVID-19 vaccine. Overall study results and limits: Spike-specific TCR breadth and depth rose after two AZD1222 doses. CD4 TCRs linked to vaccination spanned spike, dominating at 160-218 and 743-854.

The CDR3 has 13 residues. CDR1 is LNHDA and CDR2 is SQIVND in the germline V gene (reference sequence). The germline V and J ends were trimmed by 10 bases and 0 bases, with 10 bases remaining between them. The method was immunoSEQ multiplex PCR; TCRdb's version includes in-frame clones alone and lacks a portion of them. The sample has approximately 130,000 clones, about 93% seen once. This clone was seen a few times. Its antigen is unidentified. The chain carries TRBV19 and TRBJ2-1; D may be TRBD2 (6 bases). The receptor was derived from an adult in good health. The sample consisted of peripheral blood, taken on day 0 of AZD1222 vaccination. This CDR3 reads CATRDFSYNEQFF. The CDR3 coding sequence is TGTGCCACCAGGGACTTCTCCTACAATGAGCAGTTCTTC.